Listed below are T cell receptor beta chains from one sample, sequenced in a study of blood T cell repertoires in COVID-19. Clones were read by immunoSEQ multiplex PCR, and TCRdb kept only the in-frame ones, dropping some. The data hold about 220,000 clones, with approximately 92% observed a single time. The material sequenced was PBMCs or T cells enriched from blood (not recorded which). Every receptor here comes from a woman aged 18-29 years in a cohort exposed to, infected with or recovered from COVID-19 (not recorded which). Both conserved end residues are part of each CDR3. D genes are given only for firm matches. Some rows have no size entry. The others give once, few or many, or a class for an expanded clone.

d_gene: TRBD2
j_gene: TRBJ2-5
abundance: NA
v_gene: TRBV3-1/TRBV3-2
CDR3nt: TGTGCCAGCAGCCCTACGGGAGGGCGAGAGACCCAGTACTTC
CDR3aa: CASSPTGGRETQYF

d_gene: NA
j_gene: TRBJ2-1
abundance: NA
v_gene: TRBV11-2
CDR3nt: TGTGCCAGCAGCTTAGACCTTTCCAGGGCTCAGTTCTTC
CDR3aa: CASSLDLSRAQFF

d_gene: NA
j_gene: TRBJ2-7
abundance: once
v_gene: TRBV3-1/TRBV3-2
CDR3nt: TGTGCCAGCAGCCAAGACTATCAGGAAGTCTACGAGCAGTACTTC
CDR3aa: CASSQDYQEVYEQYF

d_gene: NA
j_gene: TRBJ1-1
abundance: NA
v_gene: TRBV7-8
CDR3nt: TGTGCCAGCAGCTCGTATTTGAACACTGAAGCTTTCTTT
CDR3aa: CASSSYLNTEAFF

d_gene: TRBD2
j_gene: TRBJ2-5
abundance: NA
v_gene: TRBV19
CDR3nt: TGTGCCAGTAGTCGGGCAAAGCGGGGGGGCCTACAGACCCAGTACTTC
CDR3aa: CASSRAKRGGLQTQYF

d_gene: NA
j_gene: TRBJ2-3
abundance: NA
v_gene: TRBV29-1
CDR3nt: TGCAGCGTTCTCTCAGGACGGAGCGGACCTAGCACAGATACGCAGTATTTT
CDR3aa: CSVLSGRSGPSTDTQYF

d_gene: NA
j_gene: TRBJ1-5
abundance: once
v_gene: TRBV30
CDR3nt: TGTGCCTGGAGTGTAGCGGGACCGAGCAATCAGCCCCAGCATTTT
CDR3aa: CAWSVAGPSNQPQHF

d_gene: NA
j_gene: TRBJ2-2
abundance: NA
v_gene: TRBV7-6
CDR3nt: TGTGCCAGCAGCCCCCAGGGCGGTACCGGGGAGCTGTTTTTT
CDR3aa: CASSPQGGTGELFF

d_gene: TRBD1
j_gene: TRBJ1-6
abundance: NA
v_gene: TRBV5-5
CDR3nt: TGTGCCAGCAGCTTGAACACAGGGGGCACAACACCCCTCCACTTT
CDR3aa: CASSLNTGGTTPLHF

d_gene: NA
j_gene: TRBJ2-1
abundance: NA
v_gene: TRBV19
CDR3nt: TGTGCCAGTAGTATTTGGGAGAGCTCCTACAATGAGCAGTTCTTC
CDR3aa: CASSIWESSYNEQFF

d_gene: TRBD1
j_gene: TRBJ1-1
abundance: NA
v_gene: TRBV18
CDR3nt: TGTGCCAGCTCACAGAAAACCCAGGGGGCCTACACTGAAGCTTTCTTT
CDR3aa: CASSQKTQGAYTEAFF

d_gene: NA
j_gene: TRBJ1-1
abundance: NA
v_gene: TRBV7-3
CDR3nt: TGTGCCAGCAGCTTAACGGAAGGGAGTGGTGAAGCTTTCTTT
CDR3aa: CASSLTEGSGEAFF

d_gene: TRBD2
j_gene: TRBJ2-1
abundance: few
v_gene: TRBV2
CDR3nt: TGTGCCAGCAGTGAGGCTAGCGGGAGAGGAGCACAGTTCTTC
CDR3aa: CASSEASGRGAQFF

d_gene: TRBD2
j_gene: TRBJ2-3
abundance: NA
v_gene: TRBV4-1
CDR3nt: TGCGCCAGCAGCCAAGGTTTTGGTATAGCGGGGACAGATACGCAGTATTTT
CDR3aa: CASSQGFGIAGTDTQYF

d_gene: NA
j_gene: TRBJ2-1
abundance: few
v_gene: TRBV11-2
CDR3nt: TGTGCCAGCAGCTTAGTAGTTAGCTACAATGAGCAGTTCTTC
CDR3aa: CASSLVVSYNEQFF

d_gene: TRBD1
j_gene: TRBJ1-6
abundance: few
v_gene: TRBV6-1
CDR3nt: TGTGCCAGCAGTGAACGGGACAGAAATAATTCACCCCTCCACTTT
CDR3aa: CASSERDRNNSPLHF

d_gene: TRBD1
j_gene: TRBJ1-2
abundance: NA
v_gene: TRBV12-3/TRBV12-4
CDR3nt: TGTGCCAGCAGTCCGACAGGGAATGGCTACACCTTC
CDR3aa: CASSPTGNGYTF

d_gene: TRBD1
j_gene: TRBJ1-2
abundance: NA
v_gene: TRBV6-5
CDR3nt: TGTGCCAGCAGTTACTCGGGACAGGGGGCGCGAGGCTACACCTTC
CDR3aa: CASSYSGQGARGYTF

d_gene: NA
j_gene: TRBJ1-6
abundance: NA
v_gene: TRBV11-2
CDR3nt: TGTGCCAGCAGACAGGGCCAGAGCTCCTATAATTCACCCCTCCACTTT
CDR3aa: CASRQGQSSYNSPLHF

d_gene: NA
j_gene: TRBJ2-5
abundance: once
v_gene: TRBV7-2
CDR3nt: TGTGCCAGCAGCTTAAACAGGTTACAAGAGACCCAGTACTTC
CDR3aa: CASSLNRLQETQYF

d_gene: NA
j_gene: TRBJ1-4
abundance: NA
v_gene: TRBV4-1
CDR3nt: TGCGCCAGCAGTCAAGTGGGAGGGGATAATGAAAAACTGTTTTTT
CDR3aa: CASSQVGGDNEKLFF

d_gene: NA
j_gene: TRBJ2-5
abundance: NA
v_gene: TRBV5-1
CDR3nt: TGCGCCAGCAGCTTGGCGGACTGGAACATGTACCAAGAGACCCAGTACTTC
CDR3aa: CASSLADWNMYQETQYF